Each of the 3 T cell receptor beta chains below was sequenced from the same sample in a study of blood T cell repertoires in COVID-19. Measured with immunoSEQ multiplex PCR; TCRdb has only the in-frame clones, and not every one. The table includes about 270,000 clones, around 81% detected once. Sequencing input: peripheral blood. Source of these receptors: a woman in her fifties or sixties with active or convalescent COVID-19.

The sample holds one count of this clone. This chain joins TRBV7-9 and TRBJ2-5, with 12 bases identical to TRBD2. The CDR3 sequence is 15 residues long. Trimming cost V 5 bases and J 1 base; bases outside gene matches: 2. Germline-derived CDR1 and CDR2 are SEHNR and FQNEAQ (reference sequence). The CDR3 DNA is TGTGCCAGCAGCATACTAGCGGGGGGCCAAGAGACCCAGTACTTC. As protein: CASSILAGGQETQYF. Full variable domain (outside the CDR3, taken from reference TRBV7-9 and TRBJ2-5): DTGVSQNPRHKITKRGQNVTFRCDPISEHNRLYWYRQTLGQGPEFLTYFQNEAQLEKSRLLSDRFSAERPKGSFSTLEIQRTEQGDSAMYLCASSILAGGQETQYFGPGTRLLVL.

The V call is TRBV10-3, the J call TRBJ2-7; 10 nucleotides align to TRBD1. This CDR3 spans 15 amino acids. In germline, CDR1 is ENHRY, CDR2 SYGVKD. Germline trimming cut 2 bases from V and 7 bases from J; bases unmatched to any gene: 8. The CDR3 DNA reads TGTGCCATCAGTGAGCCGGGACAGGGGAAGGATGAGCAGTACTTC. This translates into CAISEPGQGKDEQYF.

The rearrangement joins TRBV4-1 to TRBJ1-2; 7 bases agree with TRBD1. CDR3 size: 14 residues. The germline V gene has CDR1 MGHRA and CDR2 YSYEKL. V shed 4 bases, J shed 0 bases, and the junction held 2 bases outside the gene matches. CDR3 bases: TGCGCCAGCAGCCCGGGGACAGCTAACTATGGCTACACCTTC. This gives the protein CASSPGTANYGYTF.